Presented here are 23 T cell receptor beta chains from one specimen sequenced in a study of T cell changes during pregnancy in multiple sclerosis (dated by TCRdb to between 2019 and 2020). The library was prepared using the immunoSEQ multiplex PCR assay. Entries here come from immuneACCESS through TCRdb and include only in-frame sequences with V and J called. Some clones fail to appear in such tables; in the studies checked, an unresolved V gene covers under half of the shortfall, and the cause of the remainder is unknown. The sample has approximately 130,000 clones on record, roughly 97% of them singletons. Around 0.4% of the sample is held by the ten biggest clonotypes. Sequencing used peripheral blood, obtained after pregnancy. The receptor source for this set is a female donor with multiple sclerosis, enrolled in a pregnancy study.

The V gene is TRBV4-2, the J gene TRBJ2-1; a possible D gene is TRBD2 (7 bases). Trimming took 0 bases from V and 4 from J, leaving 13 bases between them. The germline V gene has CDR1 LGHNA and CDR2 YNFKEQ. CDR3 length equals 16 residues. DNA for the CDR3: TGTGCCAGCAGCCAAGAGGAGGGAGGGGGGTACAATGAGCAGTTCTTC. Its protein product is CASSQEEGGGYNEQFF.

The chain is built from TRBV7-2 and TRBJ2-7; TRBD1 is a possible D gene (5 bases). Trimming left V 2 bases short and J 0 bases short, with 14 bases between. The germline V gene encodes CDR1 SGHTA and CDR2 FQGNSA. The CDR3 covers 16 residues. The CDR3 reads CASSLSRAMSSYEQYF. Written as DNA, the CDR3 is TGTGCCAGCAGCTTAAGCAGGGCTATGAGCTCCTACGAGCAGTACTTC.

V usage is TRBV10-3 and J usage is TRBJ2-2; D is undetermined. Trimming shortened V by 1 base and J by 6 bases, and 6 bases separated the two germline ends. The germline V gene has CDR1 ENHRY and CDR2 SYGVKD. This CDR3 comprises 13 residues. CDR3 loop: CAISELIPGELFF. CDR3 DNA sequence: TGTGCCATCAGTGAGTTAATCCCCGGGGAGCTGTTTTTT.

The V call is TRBV11-2, the J call TRBJ2-7, with 10 bases fitting TRBD2. Germline CDR1 and CDR2: SGHAT and FQNNGV. Trimming at V came to 1 base and at J to 2 bases, leaving 8 bases not matched to a gene. The CDR3 consists of 17 residues. The CDR3 bases are TGTGCCAGCAGCTTAGTCCCCCTAGCGGGAGACACCTACGAGCAGTACTTC. Protein: CASSLVPLAGDTYEQYF.

In this sample, this clone turned up once. The chain uses TRBV5-8 and TRBJ2-3, with a tentative D call TRBD2 (6 bases). V lost 0 bases to trimming and J lost 0 bases, with 11 bases between them. From germline, CDR1 is SGHTS and CDR2 YDEGEE. There are 16 residues in the CDR3. The CDR3 DNA is TGTGCCAGCAGCTTGGCCGGCGGGGCCAGCACAGATACGCAGTATTTT. It yields the protein CASSLAGGASTDTQYF.

This clone was detected once. The chain couples TRBV27 to TRBJ2-1; weak D call: TRBD2 (7 bases). V lost 0 bases to trimming and J lost 4 bases, with 16 bases between them. CDR1 is MNHEY and CDR2 is SMNVEV in the germline V gene (reference sequence). CDR3 length equals 17 residues. The CDR3 loop reads CASSLSGGLAEYNEQFF. DNA of the CDR3: TGTGCCAGCAGTTTATCGGGGGGGCTAGCGGAGTACAATGAGCAGTTCTTC.

The V gene is TRBV28, the J gene TRBJ2-1; possibly TRBD1 for D (7 bases). V dropped 5 bases and J dropped 7 bases, with 18 bases sitting between them. Per the germline V gene, CDR1 is MDHEN and CDR2 is SYDVKM. CDR3 size: 15 residues. In DNA form, the CDR3 reads TGTGCCAGCAGTCTCCAGGAACAGGGGAGGAATGAGCAGTTCTTC. It is translated as CASSLQEQGRNEQFF.

The chain carries TRBV6-6 and TRBJ1-1; no definite D call. The CDR3 runs 16 residues. V lost 2 bases to trimming and J lost 4 bases, with 17 bases between them. Germline CDR1 MNHNY, CDR2 SVGAGI (reference sequence). The CDR3, as DNA: TGTGCCAGCAGTTACCCTGCCCAACTCCTGAGCACTGAAGCTTTCTTT. This translates into CASSYPAQLLSTEAFF.

The gene calls are TRBV20-1 and TRBJ2-1; possible D gene TRBD2, 6 bases. The CDR3 spans 11 residues. The V gene lost 5 bases and the J gene lost 6 bases, with 8 bases spanning the gap. CDR1 and CDR2 from the germline V gene are DFQATT and SNEGSKA (reference sequence). The DNA for the CDR3 is TGCAGTGCTCCCGGGGGCAATGAGCAGTTCTTC. Its translation: CSAPGGNEQFF.

V gene TRBV29-1 combines with J gene TRBJ2-5; TRBD1 matches 8 bases. There are 13 residues in the CDR3. V lost 1 base and J lost 11; bases outside the gene matches: 9. The germline gives CDR1 SQVTM, CDR2 ANQGSEA. DNA of the CDR3: TGCAGCGTTGAAGGACAGGGGAAGAGGGAGCAGTACTTC. It yields the protein CSVEGQGKREQYF.

CDR3 coding DNA: TGTGCCAGCAGCTTTGAGCGTCGTATTTTGCACTATGGCTACACCTTC. It yields the protein CASSFERRILHYGYTF. The chain recombines TRBV7-8 with TRBJ1-2; D not certain. Germline loops: CDR1 SGHVS, CDR2 FQNEAQ. The V gene lost 3 bases and the J gene lost 3 bases, with 17 bases spanning the gap. The CDR3 is made up of 16 amino acids.

The gene calls are TRBV5-1 and TRBJ2-5, with 8 bases identical to TRBD2. J gave up 2 bases and V 7 bases, and 10 bases lay outside the gene matches. Germline V lookup: CDR1 SGHRS, CDR2 YFSETQ. The CDR3 covers 15 residues. CDR3 loop: CASRNSLAVQETQYF. The DNA for the CDR3 is TGCGCCAGCCGTAACTCACTAGCGGTACAAGAGACCCAGTACTTC.

V and J are TRBV5-3 and TRBJ2-7; weak D call: TRBD1 (6 bases). TRBV5-3 falls under the ORF class, with uncertain function. V lost 1 base, J lost 0 bases, and 11 bases lay in between. This CDR3 comprises 15 residues. DNA of the CDR3: TGTGCCAGAAGCTTGTGGGACACAAGCTCCTACGAGCAGTACTTC. Translated, it gives CARSLWDTSSYEQYF.

As regards this clone: This sample includes further DNA sequences coding for the same CDR3. The chain joins TRBV2 to TRBJ1-2; TRBD1 might be the D (5 bases). Germline V gives CDR1 SNHLY, CDR2 FYNNEI. This CDR3 comprises 12 residues. Trimming took off 4 bases at V and 4 bases at J, with 7 bases between the two ends. Here the CDR3 reads CASSGRVYGYTF. CDR3 coding DNA: TGTGCCAGCAGTGGCAGGGTCTATGGCTACACCTTC.

The genes are TRBV5-1 and TRBJ2-7, with 7 bases that match TRBD2. The CDR3 loop spans 14 amino acids. CDR1 is SGHRS and CDR2 is YFSETQ in the germline V gene. V lost 5 bases to trimming and J lost 2 bases; unmatched junction nucleotides: 7. CDR3 sequence: CASRLASGTYEQYF. DNA for the CDR3: TGCGCCAGCAGGCTGGCTAGCGGAACCTACGAGCAGTACTTC.

The CDR3 here is CASSLGGQGGFNYGYTF. The CDR3, as DNA: TGTGCCAGCAGCTTGGGGGGTCAGGGGGGATTTAACTATGGCTACACCTTC. The chain joins TRBV5-4 to TRBJ1-2; TRBD1 agrees at 7 bases. J gave up 1 base and V 0 bases, and 9 bases lay outside the gene matches. CDR1 is SGHNT and CDR2 is YYREEE in the germline V gene (reference sequence). CDR3 size: 17 residues. Full variable domain (missing parts from reference TRBV5-4 and TRBJ1-2): ETGVTQSPTHLIKTRGQQVTLRCSSQSGHNTVSWYQQALGQGPQFIFQYYREEENGRGNFPPRFSGLQFPNYSSELNVNALELDDSALYLCASSLGGQGGFNYGYTFGSGTRLTVV.

The chain links TRBV9 to TRBJ1-4; D not resolved. V lost 1 base, J lost 0 bases, and 4 bases lay in between. The CDR3 consists of 14 residues. Per the germline V gene, CDR1 is SGDLS and CDR2 is YYNGEE. The CDR3 loop reads CASSVTATNEKLFF. CDR3 nucleotides: TGTGCCAGCAGCGTAACTGCAACTAATGAAAAACTGTTTTTT.

About this clone itself: Other DNA sequences within the sample encode an identical CDR3. The rearrangement uses TRBV5-1 and TRBJ2-1; 12 positions match TRBD2. In germline, CDR1 is SGHRS, CDR2 YFSETQ. The J segment lost 0 bases and the V segment lost 4 bases, leaving 5 bases of the junction unmatched. CDR3 length: 17 amino acids. The CDR3 spells CASSITSGRFSYNEQFF. The CDR3 DNA follows: TGCGCCAGCAGCATAACTAGCGGGAGGTTCTCCTACAATGAGCAGTTCTTC.

The chain couples TRBV9 to TRBJ2-1; TRBD2 matches at 9 bases. Germline values: CDR1 SGDLS, CDR2 YYNGEE. Germline trimming cut 0 bases from V and 4 bases from J; bases unmatched to any gene: 2. The CDR3 contains 15 residues. The CDR3 nucleotides read TGTGCCAGCAGCGTAGCCGCGGGAGGGTACAATGAGCAGTTCTTC. Protein: CASSVAAGGYNEQFF.

The rearrangement links TRBV15 to TRBJ1-2, with D unclear. Germline CDR1 LNHNV, CDR2 YYDKDF (reference sequence). The CDR3 totals 15 residues. V lost 0 bases and J lost 0, with 8 bases in between. The CDR3 DNA reads as TGTGCCACCAGCAGAGATCTGACAACTAACTATGGCTACACCTTC. It codes for CATSRDLTTNYGYTF. Together with reference TRBV15 and TRBJ1-2, the CDR3 gives the full variable domain: DAMVIQNPRYQVTQFGKPVTLSCSQTLNHNVMYWYQQKSSQAPKLLFHYYDKDFNNEADTPDNFQSRRPNTSFCFLDIRSPGLGDTAMYLCATSRDLTTNYGYTFGSGTRLTVV.

V is TRBV27 and J is TRBJ1-1; the D is unclear. This CDR3 comprises 17 residues. The V gene's germline CDR1 is MNHEY and CDR2 SMNVEV (reference sequence). The ends were cut back, 1 base at V and 6 bases at J, with 21 bases in the middle. The chain's CDR3 is CASSLYRSPNLPAEAFF. The CDR3 nucleotides read TGTGCCAGCAGTTTATATAGGAGCCCTAATCTCCCGGCTGAAGCTTTCTTT.

V and J are TRBV7-3 and TRBJ2-3, with D perhaps TRBD1 (6 bases). The CDR3 spans 15 residues. Germline V gene data show CDR1 as SGHTA and CDR2 as FQGTGA. Trimming stripped 4 bases from V and 0 bases from J, with 11 bases between. The CDR3 nucleotides are TGTGCCAGCAGCTCACAGGGATCTAGCACAGATACGCAGTATTTT. Translated, it gives CASSSQGSSTDTQYF.

The chain has TRBV4-2 and TRBJ2-7, with 11 bases lining up with TRBD2. The CDR3 sequence is 17 residues long. Per germline, CDR1 LGHNA and CDR2 YNFKEQ. With V trimmed by 0 bases and J by 4 bases, 8 bases remained unmatched. The CDR3 loop reads CASSQEGSGRAPYEQYF. The CDR3 DNA is TGTGCCAGCAGCCAAGAGGGTAGCGGGAGGGCCCCGTACGAGCAGTACTTC.